This T cell receptor beta chain was sequenced during a study of CD8+ T cells in alopecia areata. Whole-study context: Each day, treated patients took oral tofacitinib twice, at 5 to 10 mg per dose. People stayed on tofacitinib for 6 to 18 months, then stopped the drug for 6 months. The study's findings and limits: Compared with mice, patients displayed less clear TCR sharing, possibly for HLA-related reasons.

CDR3 length equals 15 residues. CDR1 and CDR2 from the germline V gene are GTSNPN and SVGIG (reference sequence). V shed 3 bases and J shed 7 bases, with 21 bases lying between them. Noted treatment: oral pan-JAK inhibitor, 5-10 mg twice daily. Alopecia areata patients gave lesional scalp punch biopsies and peripheral blood samples. Isolated RNA was reverse transcribed into cDNA used as the sequencing template. The method was immunoSEQ multiplex PCR; TCRdb's version includes in-frame clones alone and lacks a portion of them. The sample holds 150,000 to 200,000 clones, about three fifths seen once. As regards this clone: Its antigen is unidentified.

The starting material was CD4+ T cells sorted from blood, obtained at week 4, from a patient treated with tofacitinib. The chain is built from TRBV30 and TRBJ2-5; perhaps TRBD2 as D (5 bases). The TCR originated in a human donor with alopecia areata. Here the CDR3 reads CAWRLSSMGHGTQYF. The CDR3 coding sequence is TGTGCCTGGAGGTTGTCTAGCATGGGCCATGGGACCCAGTACTTC.